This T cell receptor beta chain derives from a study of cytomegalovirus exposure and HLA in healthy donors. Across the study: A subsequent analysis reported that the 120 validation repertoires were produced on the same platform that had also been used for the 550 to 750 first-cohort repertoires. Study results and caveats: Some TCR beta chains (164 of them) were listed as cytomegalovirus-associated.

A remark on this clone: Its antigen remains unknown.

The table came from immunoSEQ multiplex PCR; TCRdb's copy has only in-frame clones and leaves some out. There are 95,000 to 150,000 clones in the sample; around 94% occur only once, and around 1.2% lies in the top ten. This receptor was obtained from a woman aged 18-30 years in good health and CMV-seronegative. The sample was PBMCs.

Written as DNA, the CDR3 is TGTGCCAGCAGTCTCTACACAAGCGGGTCTGGGGAGCTGTTTTTT. Amino acids: CASSLYTSGSGELFF. The rearrangement links TRBV27 to TRBJ2-2; tentative D call: TRBD2 (6 bases). The CDR3 contains 15 residues. Germline CDR1 MNHEY, CDR2 SMNVEV (reference sequence). Trimming shortened V by 5 bases and J by 8 bases, and 18 bases separated the two germline ends.